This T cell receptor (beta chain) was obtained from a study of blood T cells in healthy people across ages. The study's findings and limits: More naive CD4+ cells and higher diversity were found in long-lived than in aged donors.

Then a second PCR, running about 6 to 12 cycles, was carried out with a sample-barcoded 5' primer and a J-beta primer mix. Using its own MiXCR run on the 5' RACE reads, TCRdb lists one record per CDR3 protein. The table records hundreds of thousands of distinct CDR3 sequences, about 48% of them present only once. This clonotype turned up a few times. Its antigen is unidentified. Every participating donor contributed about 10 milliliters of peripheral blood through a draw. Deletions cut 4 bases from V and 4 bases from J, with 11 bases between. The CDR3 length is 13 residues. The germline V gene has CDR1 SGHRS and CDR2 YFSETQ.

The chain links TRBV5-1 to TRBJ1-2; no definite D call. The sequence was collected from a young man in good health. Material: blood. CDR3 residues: CASSPDWAYGYTF. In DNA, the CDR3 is TGCGCCAGCAGCCCGGACTGGGCCTATGGCTACACCTTC.